These 20 T cell receptor beta chains originate from one sample sequenced in a study of T cells in localized non-small cell lung cancer. Profiled with immunoSEQ multiplex PCR; TCRdb holds only in-frame clones, not every one. The table includes around 1,900 clones, 25% detected once. Sequencing used normal lung tissue next to the tumor, obtained before any cancer treatment. All receptors come from a female donor over 55 with stage III squamous cell lung carcinoma.

This clone was seen a few times. The chain carries TRBV28 and TRBJ1-5, with D maybe TRBD1 (5 bases). This CDR3 is 13 amino acids long. Trimming shortened V by 5 bases and J by 2 bases, and 7 bases separated the two germline ends. CDR1 is MDHEN, CDR2 SYDVKM, per germline. CDR3 DNA: TGTGCCAGCAGTCGGGACCGCAATCAGCCCCAGCATTTT. As protein: CASSRDRNQPQHF.

In its sample, this clone was seen a few times. In nucleotides, the CDR3 is TGTGCCAGCAGCAAGGGACAGTCTGGAGATGTCCTGACTTTC. It is translated as CASSKGQSGDVLTF. The V and J genes are TRBV11-3 and TRBJ2-6, with 7 bases aligning to TRBD1. V lost 5 bases, J lost 13 bases, and 11 bases stayed unmatched. This CDR3 comprises 14 residues. Germline V lookup: CDR1 SGHNT, CDR2 YENEEA.

V and J are TRBV18 and TRBJ1-2, with D maybe TRBD1 (5 bases). V lost 6 bases and J lost 7, with 15 bases in between. The CDR3 contains 13 residues. In germline, CDR1 is KGHSH, CDR2 LQKENI. The CDR3 sequence: CASSDQGSGGYTF. The DNA of the CDR3 is TGTGCCAGCTCCGATCAGGGCTCGGGTGGCTACACCTTC. Based on the CDR3 plus reference TRBV18 and TRBJ1-2, the full variable domain is NAGVMQNPRHLVRRRGQEARLRCSPMKGHSHVYWYRQLPEEGLKFMVYLQKENIIDESGMPKERFSAEFPKEGPSILRIQQVVRGDSAAYFCASSDQGSGGYTFGSGTRLTVV.

In its sample, this clone ranks as large. The J gene is TRBJ1-3, the V gene TRBV6-8, with a possible D match to TRBD1 (5 bases). Per germline, CDR1 MNHGY and CDR2 SAAAGT. The CDR3 covers 15 residues. V gave up 5 bases and J gave up 2 bases, with 13 bases separating them. The CDR3 DNA follows: TGTGCCAGCAGTGAGGTAGGGGATGCTGGAAACACCATATATTTT. Its translation: CASSEVGDAGNTIYF.

By sample fraction, this clone is medium-sized (0.01 to 0.1%). The chain employs TRBV6-8 and TRBJ2-1; D not certain. CDR3 length equals 13 residues. V dropped 10 bases and J dropped 2 bases, with 12 bases sitting between them. Germline-derived CDR1 and CDR2 are MNHGY and SAAAGT. Here the CDR3 reads CAIGHDAYNEQFF. Here the CDR3 DNA reads TGTGCCATCGGGCATGACGCCTACAATGAGCAGTTCTTC.

The chain uses TRBV19 and TRBJ2-2; 12 nucleotides align to TRBD2. The CDR3 has 20 amino acids. V lost 4 bases and J lost 5; bases outside the gene matches: 17. Germline CDR1 reads LNHDA; CDR2 reads SQIVND (reference sequence). The CDR3 DNA follows: TGTGCCAGTAGTAGGAATTGGTGGACTAGCGGGACTTCGGGGACCGGGGAGCTGTTTTTT. Its protein product is CASSRNWWTSGTSGTGELFF.

This clone was picked up a small number of times. This chain connects TRBV6-8 to TRBJ1-1; a possible D gene is TRBD1 (5 bases). The V and J ends lost 10 bases and 5 bases respectively, with 20 bases between them. Germline values: CDR1 MNHGY, CDR2 SAAAGT. The CDR3 sequence is 14 residues long. CDR3 nucleotides: TGTGCCATCGGAGGAGGTGGGGGGGAGACTGAAGCTTTCTTT. Protein: CAIGGGGGETEAFF.

CDR3 coding DNA: TGTGCCAGCAGCTGGGGGGTCAAATACAATGAGCAGTTCTTC. Translated: CASSWGVKYNEQFF. This chain joins TRBV14 and TRBJ2-1, with D possibly being TRBD2 (6 bases). CDR1 SGHDN and CDR2 FVKESK come from the germline V gene. The germline V and J ends were trimmed by 5 bases and 4 bases, with 12 bases remaining between them. This CDR3 has 14 residues.

This clone was detected only a few times. The CDR3 sequence: CASSPGTGGYNEQFF. The CDR3 nucleotides are TGTGCCAGCAGCCCCGGGACGGGCGGGTACAATGAGCAGTTCTTC. The gene calls are TRBV28 and TRBJ2-1, with D tentatively TRBD1 or TRBD2 (5 bases each). CDR1 is MDHEN, CDR2 SYDVKM, per germline. Trimming pared 6 bases from V and 4 bases from J, leaving 16 bases between. CDR3 length: 15 amino acids.

This clone was seen a handful of times. The rearrangement uses TRBV11-3 and TRBJ2-1; D unclear. The CDR3 sequence is 15 residues long. Germline V gene data show CDR1 as SGHNT and CDR2 as YENEEA. Trimming shortened V by 2 bases and J by 0 bases, and 8 bases separated the two germline ends. The CDR3 here is CASSLYVSSYNEQFF. The CDR3 DNA reads TGTGCCAGCAGCTTATACGTGAGCTCCTACAATGAGCAGTTCTTC.

The V and J genes are TRBV19 and TRBJ1-1; possible D gene TRBD1, 5 bases. The CDR3 sequence is 15 residues long. Germline V gene data show CDR1 as LNHDA and CDR2 as SQIVND (reference sequence). V shed 9 bases and J shed 1 base, with 18 bases lying between them. The CDR3 here is CASYFTGGTNTEAFF. For the CDR3, the DNA is TGTGCCAGCTATTTTACCGGGGGTACGAACACTGAAGCTTTCTTT.

The J gene is TRBJ2-5, the V gene TRBV14, with a weak D call TRBD1 (7 bases). CDR1 is SGHDN and CDR2 is FVKESK in the germline V gene. Trimming removed 3 bases at V and 13 bases at J, with 18 bases between. CDR3 size: 13 residues. The CDR3 bases are TGTGCCAGCAGCCAGGTCAGGGGGGAGGCCCGGTACTTC. Amino acids: CASSQVRGEARYF.

The chain employs TRBV19 and TRBJ2-3; 15 bases align to TRBD2. V trimming: 1 base; J trimming: 2 bases; junction bases outside the gene matches: 10. The CDR3 totals 20 residues. The germline V gene has CDR1 LNHDA and CDR2 SQIVND (reference sequence). This CDR3 is CASSIGATGTSGGTTDTQYF. The CDR3, as DNA: TGTGCCAGTAGTATAGGGGCCACCGGGACTAGCGGGGGGACCACAGATACGCAGTATTTT. Full variable domain (rest looked up from reference TRBV19 and TRBJ2-3): DGGITQSPKYLFRKEGQNVTLSCEQNLNHDAMYWYRQDPGQGLRLIYYSQIVNDFQKGDIAEGYSVSREKKESFPLTVTSAQKNPTAFYLCASSIGATGTSGGTTDTQYFGPGTRLTVL.

The V gene is TRBV5-1, the J gene TRBJ2-7; 7 positions agree with TRBD1. Germline loops: CDR1 SGHRS, CDR2 YFSETQ. The length of the CDR3 is 15 residues. V gave up 0 bases and J gave up 5 bases; unmatched junction bases: 8. CDR3 coding DNA: TGCGCCAGCAGCTTGGGTGGGCAGGGGGTCCACGAGCAGTACTTC. Amino acids: CASSLGGQGVHEQYF.

The table lists this clone with a few counts. The chain carries TRBV7-6 and TRBJ1-5; TRBD1 might be the D (5 bases). Trimming pared 4 bases from V and 2 bases from J, leaving 18 bases between. Germline CDR1 SGHVS, CDR2 FNYEAQ. The CDR3 loop spans 17 amino acids. CDR3 region: CASSYLEGHGGNQPQHF. The DNA of the CDR3 is TGTGCCAGCAGCTACCTAGAGGGGCACGGGGGCAATCAGCCCCAGCATTTT. The full variable domain, in which reference TRBV7-6 and TRBJ1-5 provide the parts outside the CDR3, is GAGVSQSPRYKVTKRGQDVALRCDPISGHVSLYWYRQALGQGPEFLTYFNYEAQQDKSGLPNDRFSAERPEGSISTLTIQRTEQRDSAMYRCASSYLEGHGGNQPQHFGDGTRLSIL.

This rearrangement joins TRBV6-8 to TRBJ1-3; no clear D gene. The ends were cut back, 2 bases at V and 4 bases at J, with 3 bases in the middle. This CDR3 is built from 12 residues. Germline loops: CDR1 MNHGY, CDR2 SAAAGT. CDR3 sequence (DNA): TGTGCCAGCAGTTACAGCGGAAACACCATATATTTT. Its translation is CASSYSGNTIYF.

This clone was picked up a small number of times. The chain is built from TRBV30 and TRBJ2-7, with D possibly called TRBD1 or TRBD2 (6 bases each). CDR1 and CDR2 (germline): GTSNPN, SVGIG (reference sequence). V shed 0 bases and J shed 3 bases, with 12 bases lying between them. This CDR3 spans 14 amino acids. The CDR3, as DNA: TGTGCCTGGAGTGTGTCCAGGGGACTCTACGAGCAGTACTTC. Protein: CAWSVSRGLYEQYF.

This chain joins TRBV6-8 and TRBJ1-1; D unclear. Germline values: CDR1 MNHGY, CDR2 SAAAGT. V was trimmed by 7 bases and J by 3 bases, leaving 12 bases between them. The CDR3 runs 13 residues. The CDR3 DNA is TGTGCCAGCACCCTTCGTCGGGACACTGAAGCTTTCTTT. Translation: CASTLRRDTEAFF.

There are a few counts of this clone. The V gene is TRBV11-3, the J gene TRBJ1-2, with 10 bases that match TRBD1. CDR3 length: 14 amino acids. The germline gives CDR1 SGHNT, CDR2 YENEEA. Losses at the gene ends were 5 bases for V and 4 bases for J; bases not matched to a gene: 4. The chain's CDR3 is CASSPGTGVYGYTF. The CDR3 bases are TGTGCCAGCAGCCCCGGGACAGGGGTCTATGGCTACACCTTC. Drawing the rest from reference TRBV11-3 and TRBJ1-2, the complete variable domain is EAGVVQSPRYKIIEKKQPVAFWCNPISGHNTLYWYLQNLGQGPELLIRYENEEAVDDSQLPKDRFSAERLKGVDSTLKIQPAELGDSAVYLCASSPGTGVYGYTFGSGTRLTVV.

The rearrangement links TRBV11-3 to TRBJ2-6; D might be TRBD2 (5 bases). Germline-derived CDR1 and CDR2 are SGHNT and YENEEA. The V end lost 5 bases, the J end lost 0 bases, and 11 bases lay between the germline ends. CDR3 length equals 16 residues. The CDR3: CASSQVGISGANVLTF. For the CDR3, the DNA is TGTGCCAGCAGCCAAGTCGGGATCTCTGGGGCCAACGTCCTGACTTTC.